These 30 T cell receptor beta chains were sequenced from one sample in a study of glioma-infiltrating T cells after dendritic cell vaccination. TCRdb's copy holds only in-frame clones and misses some; the assay was immunoSEQ multiplex PCR. The sample records under 130,000 clones, 90% being singletons. As to time point: after dendritic cell vaccination, including at tumor progression/relapse. The sequenced sample was blood, obtained after dendritic cell vaccination. These receptors originate from a human donor with glioblastoma.

V and J are TRBV7-8 and TRBJ2-2; D is unclear. The germline V and J ends were trimmed by 2 bases and 1 base, with 11 bases remaining between them. The CDR3 is 16 residues long. The germline V gene encodes CDR1 SGHVS and CDR2 FQNEAQ. CDR3 coding DNA: TGTGCCAGCAGCTTACAAGACCCAGGGAACACCGGGGAGCTGTTTTTT. Translation gives CASSLQDPGNTGELFF.

The CDR3 sequence: CASSPSRGYNQPQHF. DNA of the CDR3: TGTGCCAGCAGCCCCAGCCGCGGTTACAATCAGCCCCAGCATTTT. The chain has TRBV7-2 and TRBJ1-5; D gene ambiguous. Per the germline V gene, CDR1 is SGHTA and CDR2 is FQGNSA. The V end lost 5 bases, the J end lost 3 bases, and 14 bases lay between the germline ends. This CDR3 has 15 residues. Drawing the rest from reference TRBV7-2 and TRBJ1-5, the complete variable domain is GAGVSQSPSNKVTEKGKDVELRCDPISGHTALYWYRQSLGQGLEFLIYFQGNSAPDKSGLPSDRFSAERTGGSVSTLTIQRTQQEDSAVYLCASSPSRGYNQPQHFGDGTRLSIL.

The J gene is TRBJ2-7, the V gene TRBV5-1; 7 positions match TRBD1. Unmatched junction bases numbered 1, after V lost 3 bases and J lost 4 bases. CDR1 SGHRS and CDR2 YFSETQ come from the germline V gene. This CDR3 has 12 amino acids. CDR3 coding DNA: TGCGCCAGCAGCTGGGGACAGTACGAGCAGTACTTC. This translates into CASSWGQYEQYF.

The table lists this clone with a count of one. The chain uses TRBV6-1 and TRBJ1-5; no reliable D call. Looked up from germline, CDR1 is MNHNS and CDR2 is SASEGT. The CDR3 has 16 residues. Between the trimmed V and J ends, which lost 3 bases and 9 bases, there was a span of 21 bases. Here the CDR3 DNA reads TGTGCCAGCAGTGAGAAAGAAGTGTCAGGCCTGCGGCCCCAGCATTTT. Its protein is CASSEKEVSGLRPQHF.

The chain combines TRBV7-8 with TRBJ2-5, with D maybe TRBD1 (5 bases). The germline V and J ends were trimmed by 5 bases and 4 bases, with 14 bases remaining between them. Germline loops: CDR1 SGHVS, CDR2 FQNEAQ. The CDR3 consists of 14 residues. The CDR3 DNA follows: TGTGCCAGCAGCCCAGACCCAAGGGGAGAGACCCAGTACTTC. Protein product: CASSPDPRGETQYF.

The gene calls are TRBV6-6 and TRBJ2-3; TRBD2 matches at 11 bases. This CDR3 is 14 amino acids long. J gave up 3 bases and V 5 bases, and 1 base lay outside the gene matches. Germline CDR1 MNHNY, CDR2 SVGAGI (reference sequence). CDR3 in DNA: TGTGCCAGCAGTACTAGCGGGAGAACAGATACGCAGTATTTT. Protein: CASSTSGRTDTQYF.

This chain connects TRBV2 to TRBJ2-1; D unresolved. Germline V CDR1 and CDR2: SNHLY, FYNNEI. This CDR3 is 11 amino acids long. With 6 bases removed from V and 4 bases from J, the gap between germline ends came to 4 bases. The CDR3 bases are TGTGCCAGCAGCCAGTACAATGAGCAGTTCTTC. Translating it yields CASSQYNEQFF.

The chain combines TRBV5-6 with TRBJ2-5; 8 bases map to TRBD2. There are 16 residues in the CDR3. With V trimmed by 4 bases and J by 7 bases, 15 bases remained unmatched. CDR1 SGHDT and CDR2 YYEEEE come from the germline V gene. In nucleotides, the CDR3 is TGTGCCAGCAGCAAAACACCGGGACCCCGGGGGGGGACCCAGTACTTC. Translated: CASSKTPGPRGGTQYF.

This chain connects TRBV6-6 to TRBJ2-7, with 9 bases lining up with TRBD1. V lost 4 bases, J lost 3 bases, and 7 bases stayed unmatched. CDR3 length: 15 amino acids. CDR1 MNHNY and CDR2 SVGAGI come from the germline V gene (reference sequence). CDR3 DNA: TGTGCCAGCAGTTTCACTGGACAGGGGAACTACGAGCAGTACTTC. It yields the protein CASSFTGQGNYEQYF.

The chain joins TRBV19 to TRBJ2-5; 9 bases fit TRBD1. The CDR3 is made up of 14 amino acids. Germline-derived CDR1 and CDR2 are LNHDA and SQIVND (reference sequence). J lost 4 bases, V lost 3 bases, and 3 bases had no gene match. In DNA, the CDR3 is TGTGCCAGTAGTATGACAGGGGGACGAGAGACCCAGTACTTC. Encoded protein: CASSMTGGRETQYF.

This chain uses TRBV6-5 with TRBJ1-6; 7 nucleotides agree with TRBD1. J gave up 6 bases and V 7 bases, and 6 bases lay outside the gene matches. CDR1 is MNHEY and CDR2 is SVGAGI in the germline V gene. The CDR3 sequence is 14 residues long. This chain's CDR3 is CASTPGQRNSPLHF. For the CDR3, the DNA is TGTGCCAGCACCCCGGGACAGCGTAATTCACCCCTCCACTTT.

The genes are TRBV10-3 and TRBJ1-2; 7 bases are shared with TRBD1. J gave up 14 bases and V 3 bases, and 12 bases lay outside the gene matches. The CDR3 length is 13 residues. The V gene's germline CDR1 is ENHRY and CDR2 SYGVKD. CDR3 DNA sequence: TGTGCCATCAGTGATGTCGGGACAGCTAAAGGAACCTTC. This encodes CAISDVGTAKGTF.

This rearrangement joins TRBV6-1 to TRBJ1-5, with TRBD1 matching 7 bases. CDR3 length equals 15 residues. Unmatched junction bases numbered 4, after V lost 2 bases and J lost 3 bases. Germline loops: CDR1 MNHNS, CDR2 SASEGT. This CDR3 is CASSERGQNNQPQHF. CDR3 bases: TGTGCCAGCAGTGAAAGGGGACAGAACAATCAGCCCCAGCATTTT.

This sequence joins TRBV27 and TRBJ2-5; D is possibly TRBD1 (5 bases). This CDR3 region has 14 residues. Between the trimmed V and J ends, which lost 6 bases and 3 bases, there was a span of 14 bases. CDR1 is MNHEY and CDR2 is SMNVEV in the germline V gene (reference sequence). CDR3 sequence: CASRYAGSKETQYF. CDR3 nucleotides: TGTGCCAGCAGATACGCAGGGTCGAAAGAGACCCAGTACTTC.

This clone came up a few times. The chain joins TRBV27 to TRBJ2-6; no clear D. CDR1 is MNHEY and CDR2 is SMNVEV in the germline V gene (reference sequence). V was shortened by 3 bases and J by 0 bases, with 9 bases between the two germline ends. The CDR3 is 16 amino acids. Here the CDR3 reads CASSFLTSSGANVLTF. As DNA, the CDR3 is TGTGCCAGCAGTTTCCTAACTTCCTCTGGGGCCAACGTCCTGACTTTC. The variable domain in full, completed from reference TRBV27 and TRBJ2-6, reads EAQVTQNPRYLITVTGKKLTVTCSQNMNHEYMSWYRQDPGLGLRQIYYSMNVEVTDKGDVPEGYKVSRKEKRNFPLILESPSPNQTSLYFCASSFLTSSGANVLTFGAGSRLTVL.

The chain couples TRBV5-1 to TRBJ2-3; 7 nucleotides agree with TRBD2. The CDR3 runs to 15 residues. The junction had 3 bases not matched to a gene; V was cut back by 0 bases and J by 2 bases. Germline CDR1 is SGHRS and CDR2 is YFSETQ. For the CDR3, the DNA is TGCGCCAGCAGCTTGGGGCGGGGGACCACAGATACGCAGTATTTT. This codes for CASSLGRGTTDTQYF.

The chain couples TRBV5-3 to TRBJ2-1, with TRBD2 matching over 8 bases. TRBV5-3 is known as an ORF, though its function is uncertain. The V and J ends lost 0 bases and 0 bases, in that order; junction bases with no gene match: 8. This CDR3 has 18 residues. This CDR3 is CARSLVTSGSSSYNEQFF. The CDR3, as DNA: TGTGCCAGAAGCTTGGTCACTAGCGGATCCAGCTCCTACAATGAGCAGTTCTTC.

The V and J genes are TRBV6-1 and TRBJ1-1; D unclear. CDR3 size: 14 residues. CDR1 is MNHNS, CDR2 SASEGT, per germline. The V and J ends lost 5 bases and 0 bases respectively, with 10 bases between them. DNA for the CDR3: TGTGCCAGCAGTCAACAGCTCATGAACACTGAAGCTTTCTTT. Translated, it gives CASSQQLMNTEAFF.

This rearrangement joins TRBV30 to TRBJ2-5; 8 bases are a match to TRBD1. The J call is in doubt because the DNA end fits TRBJ2-7 better. CDR1 is GTSNPN and CDR2 is SVGIG in the germline V gene (reference sequence). There are 14 residues in the CDR3. The CDR3 protein is CAWSVGQGSYEQYF. Here the CDR3 DNA reads TGTGCCTGGAGTGTAGGACAGGGAAGCTACGAGCAGTACTTC.

V usage is TRBV28 and J usage is TRBJ2-1, with 10 bases identical to TRBD1. Germline CDR1 MDHEN, CDR2 SYDVKM. After removal of 6 bases from V and 8 bases from J, the junction contained 13 bases not matched to a gene. This CDR3 has 16 residues. Here the CDR3 reads CASRLLRGQGNDEQFF. CDR3 DNA sequence: TGTGCCAGCAGGCTACTGCGGGGACAGGGGAATGATGAGCAGTTCTTC.

The V call is TRBV10-2, the J call TRBJ1-4; D is uncertain. The germline CDR1 and CDR2 sequences are WSHSY and SAAADI. The V end lost 10 bases, the J end lost 0 bases, and 12 bases lay between the germline ends. CDR3 length: 14 residues. This chain's CDR3 is CATSSTATNEKLFF. DNA of the CDR3: TGCGCCACCTCCTCTACTGCAACTAATGAAAAACTGTTTTTT.

With respect to this clone: The sample contains more than one DNA sequence encoding this CDR3. The chain links TRBV5-1 to TRBJ1-6, with 8 bases identical to TRBD1. Trimming cost V 5 bases and J 5 bases; bases outside gene matches: 6. In germline, CDR1 is SGHRS, CDR2 YFSETQ. The CDR3 extends over 15 amino acids. This CDR3 is CASRDLDRDNSPLHF. The CDR3 region has the DNA TGCGCCAGCAGAGATCTGGACAGGGATAATTCACCCCTCCACTTT.

This sequence joins TRBV4-1 and TRBJ2-3; D may be TRBD2 (6 bases). Germline loops: CDR1 MGHRA, CDR2 YSYEKL. CDR3 size: 18 residues. Trimming stripped 4 bases from V and 0 bases from J, with 20 bases between. The CDR3 DNA follows: TGCGCCAGCAGCCGGACGTATGGACTATCCTCGAGCACAGATACGCAGTATTTT. Translation gives CASSRTYGLSSSTDTQYF.

The V and J genes are TRBV5-1 and TRBJ1-4; D is perhaps TRBD1 (5 bases). The germline gives CDR1 SGHRS, CDR2 YFSETQ. CDR3 length equals 14 residues. The V end lost 0 bases, the J end lost 8 bases, and 11 bases lay between the germline ends. CDR3 region: CASSLDQGEEKLFF. The CDR3, as DNA: TGCGCCAGCAGCTTGGACCAGGGTGAAGAAAAACTGTTTTTT. The complete variable domain, with remaining parts taken from reference TRBV5-1 and TRBJ1-4, reads KAGVTQTPRYLIKTRGQQVTLSCSPISGHRSVSWYQQTPGQGLQFLFEYFSETQRNKGNFPGRFSGRQFSNSRSEMNVSTLELGDSALYLCASSLDQGEEKLFFGSGTQLSVL.

The chain has TRBV19 and TRBJ2-5, with a weak D call TRBD2 (6 bases). The CDR3 is 14 residues long. V lost 3 bases to trimming and J lost 4 bases, with 12 bases between them. Germline values: CDR1 LNHDA, CDR2 SQIVND (reference sequence). The CDR3 region is CASSMGTRIETQYF. The CDR3 DNA reads TGTGCCAGTAGTATGGGGACTCGTATAGAGACCCAGTACTTC.

The chain joins TRBV4-2 to TRBJ1-2; D unresolved. CDR3 size: 16 residues. Per the germline V gene, CDR1 is LGHNA and CDR2 is YNFKEQ. The ends were cut back, 0 bases at V and 0 bases at J, with 11 bases in the middle. The CDR3 nucleotides are TGTGCCAGCAGCCAAGATTGGAAGGGAGCTAACTATGGCTACACCTTC. It is translated as CASSQDWKGANYGYTF.

The chain recombines TRBV5-1 with TRBJ2-3; possible D gene TRBD2, 5 bases. The CDR3 contains 14 residues. Trimming took off 4 bases at V and 6 bases at J, with 15 bases between the two ends. Germline CDR1 is SGHRS and CDR2 is YFSETQ. The CDR3 region has the DNA TGCGCCAGCAGCGTATATACTAGAACTGATACGCAGTATTTT. This encodes CASSVYTRTDTQYF.

Comment on this clone: Germline is not matched at one junction end, which may reflect a read error. The sample holds other DNA sequences that translate to the same CDR3. This chain joins TRBV6-1 and TRBJ2-7; 8 bases line up with TRBD2. The CDR3 is 16 residues long. Germline values: CDR1 MNHNS, CDR2 SASEGT. The DNA for the CDR3 is TGTGCCAGCAGTGAAGCGAATCGACTAGCGTACGACGAGCAGTACTTT. Translation gives CASSEANRLAYDEQYF.

This sequence joins TRBV9 and TRBJ2-2; 11 nucleotides agree with TRBD2. Germline CDR1 and CDR2: SGDLS and YYNGEE. The J segment lost 4 bases and the V segment lost 3 bases, leaving 2 bases of the junction unmatched. This CDR3 is built from 15 residues. CDR3 sequence (DNA): TGTGCCAGCAGCGAACTAGCGGGAGCCACCGGGGAGCTGTTTTTT. Translation: CASSELAGATGELFF. Based on the CDR3 plus reference TRBV9 and TRBJ2-2, the full variable domain is DSGVTQTPKHLITATGQRVTLRCSPRSGDLSVYWYQQSLDQGLQFLIQYYNGEERAKGNILERFSAQQFPDLHSELNLSSLELGDSALYFCASSELAGATGELFFGEGSRLTVL.

The chain employs TRBV30 and TRBJ1-4, with no clear D. The CDR3 loop spans 15 amino acids. The germline CDR1 and CDR2 sequences are GTSNPN and SVGIG (reference sequence). V gave up 5 bases and J gave up 5 bases, with 18 bases separating them. CDR3 sequence reads: CAWQHSGGINEKLFF. The CDR3 DNA reads as TGTGCCTGGCAACACTCTGGAGGAATCAATGAAAAACTGTTTTTT.